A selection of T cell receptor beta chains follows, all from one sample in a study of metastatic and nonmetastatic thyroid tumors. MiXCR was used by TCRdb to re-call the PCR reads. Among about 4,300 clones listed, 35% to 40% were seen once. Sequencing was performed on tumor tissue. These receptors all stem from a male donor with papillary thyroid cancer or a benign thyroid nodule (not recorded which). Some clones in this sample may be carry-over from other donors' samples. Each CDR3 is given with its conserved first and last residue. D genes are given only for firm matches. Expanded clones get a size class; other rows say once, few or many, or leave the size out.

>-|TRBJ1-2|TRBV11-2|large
TGTGCCAGCAGCTTAGACCTCAGATATGGCTACACCTTC
CASSLDLRYGYTF
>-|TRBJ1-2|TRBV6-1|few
TGTGCCAGCAGCCCAAGCGGACGGATTTATGGCTACACCTTC
CASSPSGRIYGYTF
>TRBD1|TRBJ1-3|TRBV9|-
TGTGCCAGCAGTATAGGGGGCGCCTGGGACACCATATATTTT
CASSIGGAWDTIYF
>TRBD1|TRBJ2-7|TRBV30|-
TGTGCCTGGAGTCAGACCGGGACAGCATCCTACGAGCAGTACTTC
CAWSQTGTASYEQYF
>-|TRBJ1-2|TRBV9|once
TGTGCCAGCAGTCGGGGAATAAAGTCAGATGGCTACACCTTC
CASSRGIKSDGYTF
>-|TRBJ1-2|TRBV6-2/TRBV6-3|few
TGTGCCAGCAGTTACTCGACGGGCAGGGAACTCGGGTACTATGGCTACACCTTC
CASSYSTGRELGYYGYTF
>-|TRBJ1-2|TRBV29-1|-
TGCAGCCATCAGGGTGCGAATGGCTACACCTTC
CSHQGANGYTF
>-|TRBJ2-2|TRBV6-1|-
TGTGCCAGCAGTGGGTCGACATTTCTCGGCACCGGGGAGCTGTTTTTT
CASSGSTFLGTGELFF
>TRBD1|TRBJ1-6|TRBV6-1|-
TGTGCCAGCAGTGGGACAGGGTACTCACCCCTCCACTTT
CASSGTGYSPLHF
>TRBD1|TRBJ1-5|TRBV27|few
TGTGCCAGCAGTTTCAGGGGGAGAGGCCAGCCCCAGCATTTT
CASSFRGRGQPQHF
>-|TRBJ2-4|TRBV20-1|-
TGCAGTGCTTGGACAGATGATAAAAACATTCAGTACTTC
CSAWTDDKNIQYF
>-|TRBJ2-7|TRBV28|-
TGTGCCAGCATCACGGGAGTGGGGGGCAGCACCTACGAGCAGTACTTC
CASITGVGGSTYEQYF
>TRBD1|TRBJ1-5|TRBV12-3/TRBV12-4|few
TGTGCCAGCAGCCTCGGCGGACAGGACAATCAGCCCCAGCATTTT
CASSLGGQDNQPQHF